Listed below are T cell receptor beta chains from one sample, sequenced in a study of cytomegalovirus exposure and HLA in healthy donors. Measured with immunoSEQ multiplex PCR; TCRdb has only the in-frame clones, and not every one. The data hold approximately 110,000 clones, with about 79% observed a single time. The sequencing sample was made of PBMCs. Every receptor here comes from a man between 45 and 60 years old in good health and CMV-seropositive. Each CDR3 is given with its conserved first and last residue. The order of the fields is clone size, V gene, D gene, J gene, CDR3 protein, CDR3 DNA. D genes are given only for firm matches. Only some rows state a clone size, as once, few, many or a class for expanded clones.

.	TRBV11-3	TRBD1	TRBJ2-5	CASSSGTGGQETQYF	TGTGCCAGCAGCTCCGGGACAGGGGGTCAAGAGACCCAGTACTTC
.	TRBV11-2	.	TRBJ2-5	CASSSTGIQETQYF	TGTGCCAGCAGCTCGACAGGAATCCAAGAGACCCAGTACTTC
.	TRBV28	TRBD1	TRBJ1-5	CASSVPGQGDQPQHF	TGTGCCAGCAGCGTCCCGGGACAGGGGGATCAGCCCCAGCATTTT
.	TRBV5-8	TRBD2	TRBJ2-7	CASSHTPSGGAYEQYF	TGTGCCAGCAGCCATACCCCTAGCGGGGGGGCCTACGAGCAGTACTTC
.	TRBV9	.	TRBJ2-2	CASSHSRGTNTGELFF	TGTGCCAGCAGCCACTCCAGGGGTACGAACACCGGGGAGCTGTTTTTT
.	TRBV6-1	TRBD1	TRBJ1-5	CASTYRGTFDQPQHF	TGTGCCAGCACCTACAGGGGTACTTTCGATCAGCCCCAGCATTTT
few	TRBV6-5	.	TRBJ2-1	CARGASEASYNEQFF	TGTGCCAGAGGGGCTAGCGAGGCCTCCTACAATGAGCAGTTCTTC
.	TRBV20-1	TRBD2	TRBJ2-2	CSAGGAGELFF	TGCAGTGCTGGGGGGGCCGGGGAGCTGTTTTTT
.	TRBV2	.	TRBJ1-1	CATGGGNYGGDLTEAFF	TGTGCCACCGGGGGGGGAAACTACGGCGGAGACCTCACTGAAGCTTTCTTT
few	TRBV29-1	.	TRBJ2-7	CSAETDSPGKQYF	TGCAGCGCCGAGACTGATTCCCCTGGAAAGCAGTACTTC
.	TRBV19	TRBD2	TRBJ2-5	CASSIGGGGETQYF	TGTGCCAGTAGTATCGGGGGGGGCGGGGAGACCCAGTACTTC
.	TRBV28	.	TRBJ2-3	CASSLGTWGWDTQYF	TGTGCCAGCAGTTTAGGGACATGGGGCTGGGATACGCAGTATTTT
.	TRBV25-1	TRBD2	TRBJ2-1	CASSAREASYNEQFF	TGTGCCAGCAGTGCCCGGGAGGCCTCCTACAATGAGCAGTTCTTC
.	TRBV18	TRBD1	TRBJ1-2	CASSPRGTGDYGYTF	TGTGCCAGCTCACCCAGAGGGACAGGCGACTATGGCTACACCTTC
few	TRBV6-1	.	TRBJ2-7	CASREYVYEQYF	TGTGCCAGCAGGGAATATGTCTACGAGCAGTACTTC
.	TRBV6-1	TRBD1	TRBJ1-2	CASSVYRGTGNNYGYTF	TGTGCCAGCAGTGTTTACAGGGGGACAGGGAATAACTATGGCTACACCTTC
.	TRBV2	TRBD2	TRBJ2-1	CASTEGKRGGHNEQFF	TGTGCCAGCACGGAAGGAAAGCGGGGGGGCCACAATGAGCAGTTCTTC
.	TRBV5-1	TRBD1	TRBJ1-1	CASSLGGQGFEAFF	TGCGCCAGCAGCTTGGGGGGACAGGGGTTTGAAGCTTTCTTT
few	TRBV5-1	.	TRBJ1-2	CASSLGSWGEGYTF	TGCGCCAGCAGCTTGGGGAGCTGGGGAGAAGGCTACACCTTC